The T cell receptor beta chain under discussion was sequenced for a study of radiotherapy plus CTLA-4 blockade in lung cancer (dated by TCRdb to between 2018 and 2020). Regarding the research as a whole: Among enrolled patients, about 19% had an objective response and 31% reached disease control. Study-wide findings and limitations: After treatment with radiotherapy and ipilimumab, TCR clones that originated in tumors expanded in peripheral blood. Early dynamic changes in blood T cell clones, together with increased serum interferon-beta after radiation, were reported as the strongest predictors of response.

Focal radiation therapy combined with CTLA-4 blockade (ipilimumab) was tested in patients with chemo-refractory metastatic non-small-cell lung cancer. Comments on this clone: Its antigen is currently not known. Base qualities are missing; no much larger clone stands one base away.

As encoded in the germline V gene (reference sequence), CDR1 is SEHNR while CDR2 is FQNEAQ. The CDR3 contains 16 residues, cysteine and phenylalanine counted. The CDR3 DNA has 48 bases and is translated from base 1. V loses 0 bases, J loses 4 bases, and the germline ends lie 15 bases apart. Library generation was performed with the immunoSEQ multiplex PCR assay. Drawn from immuneACCESS, this table holds only the in-frame rearrangements with V and J called that TCRdb kept. Clones are partly lost; checked studies trace under half to an unresolved V gene and leave the rest unexplained. Counted in this sample were around 90,000 clones; over 80% of them appeared once. About 14% of the sample is in the top ten clones.

The sequence was obtained from a human donor with non-small cell lung cancer that progressed on radiotherapy plus ipilimumab. This receptor chain uses TRBV7-9 and TRBJ1-1; the D gene cannot be resolved reliably. Sequencing used peripheral blood, obtained from a patient treated with radiotherapy plus ipilimumab. In nucleotides, the sequence is TGTGCCAGCAGCTTAGCTTCGGTGGATGTGGGCACTGAAGCTTTCTTT. This encodes CASSLASVDVGTEAFF.